Here is one TCR beta chain with its context. Antigen unknown. This entry comes from a study of early T cells in non-severe SARS-CoV-2 infection. The overall study: The input, bulk RNA from unsorted whole blood, was sequenced, and chains were unpaired.

Individual cDNA molecules each received unique molecular identifiers attached to them. TCRdb re-derived calls from the 5' RACE reads in MiXCR, one entry per CDR3 protein. The sample has 50,000 or so distinct CDR3 sequences; approximately 12% are singletons. Study findings and constraints: Missing private and CD4 specificities, VDJdb matching favored anti-spike CD8 responses.

The V gene end was trimmed by 5 bases and the J gene end by 4 bases; junction bases not matched to a gene: 4. CDR3 length: 14 amino acids. The germline CDR1 and CDR2 sequences are MNHEY and SMNVEV (reference sequence). V is TRBV27 and J is TRBJ2-1; TRBD1 matches at 8 bases. The material sequenced was whole blood. This TCR was recovered from an adult who was a healthcare worker with PCR-confirmed SARS-CoV-2 infection or an uninfected control (not recorded which). For the CDR3, the DNA is TGTGCCAGCAGTCGGGGACAGGCGTACAATGAGCAGTTCTTC. It is translated as CASSRGQAYNEQFF.